Listed below are T cell receptor beta chains from one sample, sequenced in a study of blood T cell repertoires in COVID-19. TCRdb's table, derived via immunoSEQ multiplex PCR, lists solely in-frame clones and lacks some. In the table there are 150,000 to 200,000 clones, 70% to 90% of which are singletons. The sequencing input was peripheral blood. The receptors were sampled from a woman in her twenties or thirties with acute or convalescent COVID-19. Each CDR3 is given with its conserved first and last residue. D genes are given only for firm matches. Some rows mark clone size as missing; the rest say once, few, many or name a class of expanded clone.

TRBJ2-5,NA,TRBD2,TRBV7-6,TGTGCCAGCAGCTTGGGACTAGCGGGAGTTGAGACCCAGTACTTC,CASSLGLAGVETQYF
TRBJ2-1,NA,NA,TRBV20-1,TGCAGTGCATCCGCTAGCAATGAGCAGTTCTTC,CSASASNEQFF
TRBJ2-5,few,NA,TRBV15,TGTGCCACCAGCAGAGATACCAGGTCCCAAGAGACCCAGTACTTC,CATSRDTRSQETQYF
TRBJ2-5,NA,NA,TRBV7-9,TGTGCCAGCAGCTTAGAGTACGGGGGCCAAGAGACCCAGTACTTC,CASSLEYGGQETQYF
TRBJ2-5,NA,NA,TRBV30,TGTGCCTGGAGGGCTCCAGGGGGGACAGAGACCCAGTACTTC,CAWRAPGGTETQYF
TRBJ1-2,NA,NA,TRBV28,TGTGCCAGCAGCCCCCCGACAGTTGTTTACGGCTACACCTTC,CASSPPTVVYGYTF
TRBJ1-4,NA,NA,TRBV19,TGTGCCAGTACGAGGTTGGGAGATGAAAAACTGTTTTTT,CASTRLGDEKLFF
TRBJ1-2,NA,TRBD1,TRBV6-5,TGTGCCACCTCGGACAGGGGGATTTTTGGCTACACCTTC,CATSDRGIFGYTF
TRBJ2-2,NA,TRBD2,TRBV9,TGTGCCAGCAGCGTAGATCCTAGCGGGAGAATGGGGCCCGGGGAGCTGTTTTTT,CASSVDPSGRMGPGELFF
TRBJ1-1,NA,NA,TRBV12-3/TRBV12-4,TGTGCCAGCAGTTTCTGGAACACTGAAGCTTTCTTT,CASSFWNTEAFF
TRBJ2-5,NA,TRBD1,TRBV28,TGTGCCAGCAGTTTTCCGCGACAGGGCCAAGAGACCCAGTACTTC,CASSFPRQGQETQYF
TRBJ2-3,NA,NA,TRBV5-1,TGCGCCAGCAGCTTGACTAAGACAGATACGCAGTATTTT,CASSLTKTDTQYF
TRBJ2-1,NA,NA,TRBV3-1/TRBV3-2,TGTGCCAGCAGCAAGGGGCGCCAGGCCTACAATGAGCAGTTCTTC,CASSKGRQAYNEQFF
TRBJ2-3,NA,NA,TRBV7-9,TGTGCCAGCGGGCAATTTAGCACAGATACGCAGTATTTT,CASGQFSTDTQYF
TRBJ2-3,NA,NA,TRBV30,TGTGCCCTAGGTAGGAGGGACGGCACAGATACGCAGTATTTT,CALGRRDGTDTQYF
TRBJ2-1,NA,TRBD2,TRBV5-1,TGCGCCAGCAGCCCGCAAGCGGGAGGATACAATGAGCAGTTCTTC,CASSPQAGGYNEQFF
TRBJ1-2,NA,NA,TRBV3-1/TRBV3-2,TGTGCCAGCAGCCAAGAAGACACTTATAACTATGGCTACACCTTC,CASSQEDTYNYGYTF
TRBJ2-5,NA,TRBD2,TRBV18,TGTGCCAGCTCACCCTTAGCGGGAGAGACCCAGTACTTC,CASSPLAGETQYF
TRBJ2-5,NA,TRBD2,TRBV7-7,TGTGCTAGCAGCAACAGAGCGGGGGGCCAAGAGACCCAGTACTTC,CASSNRAGGQETQYF
TRBJ2-3,NA,NA,TRBV5-1,TGCGCCAGCAGCGCCGACAGGACCGATACGCAGTATTTT,CASSADRTDTQYF
TRBJ1-5,NA,NA,TRBV7-8,TGTGCCAGCAGCTTACCGGCCAGCAGGGCTCAGCCCCAGCATTTT,CASSLPASRAQPQHF
TRBJ2-3,NA,NA,TRBV11-3,TGTGCCAGCAGCTTTTTAGGGGGCACAGATACGCAGTATTTT,CASSFLGGTDTQYF
TRBJ1-6,NA,NA,TRBV5-4,TGTGCCAGCAGCTTTGGGCGGGAAACAATTTCACCCCTCCACTTT,CASSFGRETISPLHF
TRBJ2-7,once,NA,TRBV5-6,TGTGCCAGCAGCATTACAGGGTCCTACGAGCAGTACTTC,CASSITGSYEQYF
TRBJ1-6,once,TRBD1,TRBV5-6,TGTGCCAGGACAGGGCTCGGTTCACCCCTCCACTTT,CARTGLGSPLHF
TRBJ1-2,NA,NA,TRBV7-9,TGTGCCAGCAGCTTATCTCGTCCTGATGGCTACACCTTC,CASSLSRPDGYTF
TRBJ2-1,NA,NA,TRBV6-5,TGTGCCAGCAGTTACTCGCCCAGGATAGAGCAGTTCTTC,CASSYSPRIEQFF
TRBJ2-1,NA,NA,TRBV28,TGTGCCAGCAGTTTAGAGGGCCATGAGCAGTTCTTC,CASSLEGHEQFF
TRBJ1-6,NA,NA,TRBV27,TGTGCCAGCAGTTTATCGTGGGACTTGAGGTCACCCCTCCACTTT,CASSLSWDLRSPLHF
TRBJ1-4,NA,NA,TRBV9,TGTGCCAGCAGCGAACAGGGAACTAATGAAAAACTGTTTTTT,CASSEQGTNEKLFF
TRBJ1-2,NA,TRBD1,TRBV19,TGTGCCAGTAGGATCCAGGGGGGAAACTATGGCTACACCTTC,CASRIQGGNYGYTF
TRBJ2-6,NA,TRBD1,TRBV7-9,TGTGCCAGCGGACAGGGGGAATCTGGGGCCAACGTCCTGACTTTC,CASGQGESGANVLTF
TRBJ2-4,NA,NA,TRBV18,TGTGCCAGCTCACCGACGGGACATCAGGACGGGGCCAAAAACATTCAGTACTTC,CASSPTGHQDGAKNIQYF
TRBJ2-5,NA,TRBD1,TRBV6-5,TGTGCCTACCGGGACAGGGCTGAGACCCAGTACTTC,CAYRDRAETQYF
TRBJ1-2,once,NA,TRBV6-4,TGTGCCAGCAGTGACTCAAGCCTGGTTGGCTACACCTTC,CASSDSSLVGYTF
TRBJ2-3,NA,NA,TRBV30,TGTGCCTGGGTGAACCGGGAAACTAGCACAGATACGCAGTATTTT,CAWVNRETSTDTQYF
TRBJ1-6,NA,TRBD1,TRBV4-1,TGCGCCAGCAGCCAGGGGGACAGTTATTCACCCCTCCACTTT,CASSQGDSYSPLHF
TRBJ2-3,NA,NA,TRBV14,TGTGCCAGCAGCCTCCAGGGGGGTTCCTACACAGATACGCAGTATTTT,CASSLQGGSYTDTQYF
TRBJ2-2,NA,TRBD2,TRBV6-2/TRBV6-3,TGTGCCAGCAGTTACGAATTGAAGAGCGGGAGGAGTTTCACCGGGGAGCTGTTTTTT,CASSYELKSGRSFTGELFF
TRBJ1-1,NA,NA,TRBV12-3/TRBV12-4,TGTGCCAGCAGTTTTTGGGCGGGAACTGAAGCTTTCTTT,CASSFWAGTEAFF
TRBJ2-1,NA,NA,TRBV19,TGTGCCAGTAGTACTACCGGGACATGGAATGAGCAGTTCTTC,CASSTTGTWNEQFF